This T cell receptor (beta chain) was recorded in a study of neurological immune-mediated disorders. The cDNA was synthesized by 5'RACE incorporating 10-nucleotide random UMIs. TCRdb passed the 5' RACE reads through MiXCR, listing each CDR3 protein once. The data show about 30,000 distinct CDR3 sequences, roughly 15% seen once. In its sample, this clonotype was seen many times. The clonotype was recovered from a man aged 65 to 79 in good health. The material sequenced was PBMCs.

CDR3 in DNA: TGTGCCAGCAGCCCAACCTCCGGGACAGTCCTGTTTTTT. Its protein is CASSPTSGTVLFF. This chain connects TRBV7-2 to TRBJ1-4; 7 nucleotides agree with TRBD1. Germline assignment: CDR1 SGHTA and CDR2 FQGNSA. V shed 5 bases and J 14 bases; nucleotides not matched to a gene: 11. The CDR3 has 13 residues.